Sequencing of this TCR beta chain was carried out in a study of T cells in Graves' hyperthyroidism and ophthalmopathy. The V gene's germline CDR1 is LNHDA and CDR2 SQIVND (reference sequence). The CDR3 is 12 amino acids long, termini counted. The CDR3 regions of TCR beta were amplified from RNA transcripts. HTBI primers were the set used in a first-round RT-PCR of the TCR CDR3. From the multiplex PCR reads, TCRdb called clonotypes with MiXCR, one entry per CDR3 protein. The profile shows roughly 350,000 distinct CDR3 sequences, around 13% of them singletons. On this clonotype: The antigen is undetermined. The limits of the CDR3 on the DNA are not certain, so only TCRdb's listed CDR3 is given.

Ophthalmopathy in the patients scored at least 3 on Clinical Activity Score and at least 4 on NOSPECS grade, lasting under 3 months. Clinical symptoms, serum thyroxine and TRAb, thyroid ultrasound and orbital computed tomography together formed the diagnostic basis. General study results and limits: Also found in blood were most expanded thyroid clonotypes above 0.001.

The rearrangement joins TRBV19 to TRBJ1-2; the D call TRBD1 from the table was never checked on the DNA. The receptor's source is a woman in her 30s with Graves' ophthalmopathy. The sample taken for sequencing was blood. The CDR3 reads CASAGTAYGCTF.